This T cell receptor (beta chain) is from a study of blood T cell repertoires in COVID-19. Whole-study context: In each case, the material was cDNA or gDNA derived from T cells, B-cell-depleted T cells, or PBMCs.

The table lists this clone with a count of one. The study recruited people aged roughly 18 to 100 years across approximately 24 US areas. Researchers sorted participants into cohorts using their self-reported clinical history. TCRdb keeps only in-frame clones here, not all; method: immunoSEQ multiplex PCR. The table records roughly 240,000 clones, 86% of them present only once. Between the trimmed V and J ends, which lost 5 bases and 2 bases, there was a span of 16 bases. There are 16 residues in the CDR3. Per the germline V gene, CDR1 is MNHEY and CDR2 is SVGEGT. The TCR was taken from a woman in her forties or fifties who had recovered from COVID-19. The J gene is TRBJ2-1, the V gene TRBV6-2 or TRBV6-3; TRBD2 might be the D (6 bases). Sequenced sample: PBMCs or T cells enriched from blood (not recorded which). The CDR3, as DNA: TGTGCCAGCAGTGTGGGGGGTGACTGGCCCTACAATGAGCAGTTCTTC. This encodes CASSVGGDWPYNEQFF.